A single T cell receptor (beta chain) is shown here with its context. It has no known antigen specificity. No clone much larger than this one lies a single base away; base qualities are absent. The immunoSEQ Assay, a bias-controlled multiplex PCR, was used to amplify TCRbeta CDR3 regions from genomic DNA. The paper's processing steps were these. Nucleated cell counts per sample were estimated from amplification of reference gene primers within the assay. To quantify the absolute abundance of each unique TCRbeta CDR3 rearrangement, sequence reads were collapsed and filtered. For each sample, productive Simpson clonality was calculated as the square root of Simpson's diversity index across productive rearrangements. TCRdb's version of the immuneACCESS table is confined to in-frame rearrangements and falls short of the full clone set. An unresolved V gene accounts for under half of the shortfall where checked; the remainder is of unknown origin. D and trimming were read from the DNA, whereas the V and J calls and clone size are those reported in that table. A total of under 95,000 clones appear in this sample, more than 65% of them only once. The ten largest make up about 11% of the sample.

The entry originates in a study of blood T cell repertoires in COVID-19 (dated by TCRdb to 2019 to 2021). Regarding the study in general: The collaborator samples originated in the United States, Italy and Spain and spanned the acute and convalescent phases of COVID-19. The prospective study material was composed of cDNA or gDNA derived from T cells, B-cell-depleted T cells, or PBMCs. Deeply sampled blood TCRbeta repertoires from subjects exposed to, actively infected with, or recovered from COVID-19 were included in the dataset. The repertoires were released in a freely available public database meant as a resource for research on the immune response to SARS-CoV-2. Samples came from the ongoing ImmuneRACE study (first 160 participants) plus 1,254 subjects from 6 global collaborators. Sample metadata almost always included a de-identified subject ID, COVID-19 status, age in years and sex. Where available, HLA class I and class II types were taken from metadata supplied by the sample provider and were not determined by assay-based typing.

What the work shows at the level of the full study, not this receptor alone: How much clinical and demographic metadata was included differed by source and by participant, and the metadata was provided uncurated.

The collaborating institutions used their own protocols to collect whole blood in K2EDTA tubes. For TCRbeta analysis, collaborators shipped samples in one of three forms: frozen whole blood, isolated PBMCs, or DNA extracted from either of those sample types. The material sequenced was peripheral blood. The TCR comes from a man aged 65-85 years with acute or convalescent COVID-19.

The CDR3 region reads CASSPRGRTNEKLFF. DNA sequence: TGTGCCAGCTCACCAAGGGGGCGGACTAATGAAAAACTGTTTTTT. Recombination connected TRBV18 to TRBJ1-4, and TRBD1 matches 7 of the central bases. Here V drops 2 bases and J drops 2 bases, and the junction holds 2 bases not matched to any gene. The CDR3 numbers 15 residues from cysteine through phenylalanine. Here the CDR3 DNA is all that survives: 45 bases in frame from base 1. CDR1 and CDR2 were assigned from the germline V gene as KGHSH and LQKENI.